Following are 21 T cell receptor beta chains from one sample sequenced in a study of CD8+CD57+ T cells in acquired aplastic anemia. Sequenced patients had shown CD8+CD57+ cell expansion by flow cytometry. Genomic DNA, the template, was used for profiling of the TCR beta VDJ and CDR3. TCRdb processed the reads anew with MiXCR; each CDR3 protein has one entry. In the table there are hundreds of thousands of distinct CDR3 sequences, about a third of which are singletons. The sequenced sample was sorted CD4+, CD8+, or CD8+CD57+ T cells (not recorded which) from PBMCs. These receptors were collected from a human donor with aplastic anemia.

The sample holds many counts of this clonotype. Germline and junction disagree at one end, which may indicate a read error. V and J are TRBV2 and TRBJ1-2; D is unresolved. CDR1 and CDR2 from the germline V gene are SNHLY and FYNNEI. The length of the CDR3 is 14 residues. Here the CDR3 DNA reads TGTGCCAGCAGTGAAGTCCAGGTGGACTATGGCTGCACCTTC. As protein: CASSEVQVDYGCTF.

This clonotype showed up just once. V usage is TRBV15 and J usage is TRBJ2-7; D is uncertain. This CDR3 is 13 amino acids long. V was trimmed by 1 base and J by 6 bases, leaving 10 bases between them. In germline, CDR1 is LNHNV, CDR2 YYDKDF (reference sequence). In nucleotides, the CDR3 is TGTGCCACCAGCAGAGGGTTGGGCTGCGAGCAGTACTTC. The encoded protein is CATSRGLGCEQYF.

The chain combines TRBV25-1 with TRBJ1-3; TRBD1 might be the D (6 bases). Germline CDR1 and CDR2: MGHDK and SYGVNS. V was cut by 6 bases and J by 9 bases, with 12 bases left in between. The CDR3 consists of 12 residues. The CDR3 region is CASSVEGGTIYF. The DNA for the CDR3 is TGTGCCAGCAGCGTAGAGGGGGGCACCATATATTTT.

This clonotype was counted between two and nine times. The chain couples TRBV5-6 to TRBJ1-2; 10 bases fit TRBD1. This CDR3 contains 14 residues. V gave up 4 bases and J gave up 8 bases; unmatched junction bases: 8. From germline, CDR1 is SGHDT and CDR2 YYEEEE. Here the CDR3 reads CASSPRDRGSGYTF. The CDR3 coding sequence is TGTGCCAGCAGCCCGCGGGACAGGGGCAGCGGCTACACCTTC.

This clonotype was seen ten or more times. This sequence joins TRBV7-2 and TRBJ2-1; D remains unclear. V lost 3 bases to trimming and J lost 6 bases, with 9 bases between them. CDR3 size: 13 residues. Looked up from germline, CDR1 is SGHTA and CDR2 is FQGNSA. The CDR3 reads CASSFEASNEQFF. CDR3 bases: TGTGCCAGCAGCTTCGAAGCTAGCAATGAGCAGTTCTTC.

This chain joins TRBV14 and TRBJ2-1; 10 bases match TRBD2. Looked up from germline, CDR1 is SGHDN and CDR2 is FVKESK. CDR3 length: 16 residues. V trimming: 3 bases; J trimming: 2 bases; junction bases outside the gene matches: 4. The CDR3 here is CASSHRLAGPYNEQFF. The CDR3 bases are TGTGCCAGCAGCCACCGACTAGCGGGCCCCTACAATGAGCAGTTCTTC.

The chain carries TRBV15 and TRBJ2-7; D gene unclear. V lost 10 bases and J lost 6, with 10 bases in between. Looked up from germline, CDR1 is LNHNV and CDR2 is YYDKDF (reference sequence). This CDR3 spans 10 amino acids. CDR3 protein: CASSGSEQYF. CDR3 DNA: TGTGCCAGCAGTGGTAGCGAGCAGTACTTC.

This clonotype was seen more than once but under ten times. The chain links TRBV12-3 or TRBV12-4 to TRBJ1-5, with unresolved D. V gave up 10 bases and J gave up 5 bases, with 15 bases separating them. This CDR3 spans 13 amino acids. CDR3 in DNA: TGTGCCACTCGGCCGGGATTATATCAGCCCCAGCATTTT. As protein: CATRPGLYQPQHF.

This rearrangement joins TRBV2 to TRBJ2-3; 12 bases align to TRBD2. The length of the CDR3 is 14 residues. In germline, CDR1 is SNHLY, CDR2 FYNNEI. CDR3 sequence (DNA): TGTGCTAGTTCGGCGACTAGCGGGGGAGATACGCAGTATTTT. Residues: CASSATSGGDTQYF.

There are many counts of this clonotype. The chain employs TRBV2 and TRBJ1-3; D is undetermined. This CDR3 comprises 13 residues. Trimming stripped 7 bases from V and 1 base from J, with 8 bases between. Germline values: CDR1 SNHLY, CDR2 FYNNEI. The CDR3 DNA reads as TGTGCCAGCAAAAGGGATTCTGGAAACACCATATATTTT. This gives the protein CASKRDSGNTIYF.

This clonotype was seen repeatedly, ten times or more. The CDR3 coding sequence is TGTGCCACCAGCAGACAGGGACAGGGCTACAATGAGCAGTTCTTC. Translated: CATSRQGQGYNEQFF. The rearrangement joins TRBV15 to TRBJ2-1; 9 positions agree with TRBD1. Germline lookup yields CDR1 LNHNV and CDR2 YYDKDF (reference sequence). V gave up 2 bases and J gave up 3 bases; unmatched junction bases: 2. The CDR3 runs 15 residues.

Of note for this clonotype: A clone one base away is much larger, so this may be a read error. The genes are TRBV16 and TRBJ1-3, with unresolved D. Trimming took 1 base from V and 1 from J, leaving 11 bases between them. Germline-derived CDR1 and CDR2 are KGHSY and FQNENV. The CDR3 has 16 amino acids. The CDR3 DNA reads as TGTGCCAGCAGCCAATACGTAGGGAGGTCTGGAAACACCATATATTTT. Encoded protein: CASSQYVGRSGNTIYF.

V gene TRBV9 combines with J gene TRBJ2-6, with a tentative D call TRBD1 (6 bases). CDR1 SGDLS and CDR2 YYNGEE come from the germline V gene. The V and J ends lost 7 bases and 4 bases respectively, with 12 bases between them. The CDR3 is 14 residues long. CDR3 protein: CASALRGGANVLTF. As DNA, the CDR3 is TGTGCCAGCGCCCTCAGGGGCGGGGCCAACGTCCTGACTTTC.

In its sample, this clonotype was seen many times. The J gene is TRBJ2-5, the V gene TRBV7-6; 9 bases fit TRBD1. V dropped 5 bases and J dropped 5; count of bases not matched to a gene: 9. Germline assignment: CDR1 SGHVS and CDR2 FNYEAQ. This CDR3 region has 15 residues. For the CDR3, the DNA is TGTGCCAGCAGCCAGGACAGGGGCATGGGGGAGACCCAGTACTTC. This translates into CASSQDRGMGETQYF.

This clonotype has ten or more counts. This chain uses TRBV5-1 with TRBJ1-2; 7 nucleotides agree with TRBD1. Germline V gene sequence: CDR1 SGHRS, CDR2 YFSETQ. The V and J ends lost 2 bases and 5 bases, in that order; junction bases with no gene match: 6. This CDR3 comprises 14 residues. The CDR3 bases are TGCGCCAGCAGCTTTCCGGACAGGATTTATGGCTACACCTTC. Its translation is CASSFPDRIYGYTF.

This clonotype was seen at least ten times. This chain uses TRBV10-3 with TRBJ2-7; 8 positions match TRBD1. Germline-derived CDR1 and CDR2 are ENHRY and SYGVKD. The CDR3 contains 18 residues. The trim removed 5 bases at V and 0 bases at J, leaving 15 bases unmatched. CDR3 sequence (DNA): TGTGCCATCAGTTACTACTCCCCCGGGACAGGAGACTCCTACGAGCAGTACTTC. It specifies CAISYYSPGTGDSYEQYF.

There are many counts of this clonotype. V gene TRBV2 combines with J gene TRBJ1-1; D ambiguous. Between the trimmed V and J ends, which lost 2 bases and 3 bases, there was a span of 10 bases. The CDR3 has 14 amino acids. CDR1 and CDR2 (germline): SNHLY, FYNNEI. The CDR3 coding sequence is TGTGCCAGCAGTGAATTTGTCAGCTACACTGAAGCTTTCTTT. It encodes CASSEFVSYTEAFF.

CDR3 in amino acids: CASSIYGQSSYNEQFF. CDR3 bases: TGTGCCAGTAGTATATACGGGCAGAGCTCCTACAATGAGCAGTTCTTC. J is TRBJ2-1 and V is TRBV19; D not certain. V lost 2 bases and J lost 0, with 11 bases in between. The germline gives CDR1 LNHDA, CDR2 SQIVND (reference sequence). This CDR3 comprises 16 residues.

This clonotype was counted only a few times. The chain joins TRBV12-3 or TRBV12-4 to TRBJ1-1; D is possibly TRBD1 (5 bases). CDR3 length equals 15 residues. Deletions cut 4 bases from V and 5 bases from J, with 17 bases between. The CDR3 is CASSSIGARRTEAFF. As DNA, the CDR3 is TGTGCCAGCAGTTCTATCGGGGCTCGAAGGACTGAAGCTTTCTTT.

This chain joins TRBV12-3 or TRBV12-4 and TRBJ2-1, with 9 bases lining up with TRBD2. V shed 7 bases and J 7 bases; nucleotides not matched to a gene: 11. The CDR3 spans 15 residues. Written as DNA, the CDR3 is TGTGCCAGCACCGAAGAGGCTAGCGGGAATAATGAGCAGTTCTTC. Its translation is CASTEEASGNNEQFF.

This clonotype appeared many times. The chain links TRBV10-1 to TRBJ2-5; D is tentatively TRBD1 or TRBD2 (6 bases each). Germline values: CDR1 WNHNN, CDR2 SYGVQD (reference sequence). V lost 9 bases to trimming and J lost 2 bases, with 19 bases between them. The CDR3 covers 15 residues. The CDR3 coding sequence is TGCGCCAGGAGGGGGGCACAGGGAGATCAAGAGACCCAGTACTTC. Translation gives CARRGAQGDQETQYF.